Included here is one T cell receptor (beta chain) sequence, with context. The antigen remains undetermined. The data originate from a study of yellow fever vaccine responses in identical twins. Overall study findings and caveats: Twins' vaccine T cell responses reportedly seemed partly convergent and partly personalized.

There are 13 residues in the CDR3. The V and J ends lost 1 base and 11 bases respectively, with 14 bases between them. CDR1 is MGHRA and CDR2 is YSYEKL in the germline V gene. Each CDR3 protein is one row after TCRdb ran MiXCR on the RT-PCR reads. This sample yields 1,300 to 1,500 distinct CDR3 sequences, of which 84% are seen a single time; around 6.1% belongs to the top ten. This receptor was identified in a woman between 18 and 29 years old who received the yellow fever vaccine. The source material was T cells from blood (PBMCs), unsorted or a sorted subset (not recorded which), sampled before or after yellow fever vaccination (not recorded which). The chain couples TRBV4-1 to TRBJ1-1, with D possibly TRBD1 on 6 matching bases. The CDR3 bases are TGCGCCAGCAGCCAAGTTCACAGGGCGGAGGCTTTCTTT. This translates into CASSQVHRAEAFF.